This record covers a single T cell receptor (beta chain). The antigen remains undetermined. This sample was taken from a study of cytomegalovirus exposure and HLA in healthy donors. V was pared by 8 bases and J by 4 bases, with 6 bases between. This CDR3 region has 12 residues. In germline, CDR1 is MNHEY, CDR2 SVGAGI. This PCR relied on a set of 60 Vbeta primers and 13 Jbeta primers. The method was immunoSEQ multiplex PCR; TCRdb's version includes in-frame clones alone and lacks a portion of them. The table has approximately 180,000 clones, approximately 84% seen once. Study results and limitations: The authors listed 164 TCR beta chains as cytomegalovirus-associated. TCR sequences were mostly rare, though some public TCRs occurred in many donors.

The origin of this receptor is a girl aged 10 to 17 in good health and CMV-seropositive. Material for sequencing was PBMCs. The rearrangement joins TRBV6-5 to TRBJ1-6, with D maybe TRBD1 (5 bases). In DNA form, the CDR3 reads TGTGCCAGCCGACAGTATAATTCACCCCTCCACTTT. This gives the protein CASRQYNSPLHF.